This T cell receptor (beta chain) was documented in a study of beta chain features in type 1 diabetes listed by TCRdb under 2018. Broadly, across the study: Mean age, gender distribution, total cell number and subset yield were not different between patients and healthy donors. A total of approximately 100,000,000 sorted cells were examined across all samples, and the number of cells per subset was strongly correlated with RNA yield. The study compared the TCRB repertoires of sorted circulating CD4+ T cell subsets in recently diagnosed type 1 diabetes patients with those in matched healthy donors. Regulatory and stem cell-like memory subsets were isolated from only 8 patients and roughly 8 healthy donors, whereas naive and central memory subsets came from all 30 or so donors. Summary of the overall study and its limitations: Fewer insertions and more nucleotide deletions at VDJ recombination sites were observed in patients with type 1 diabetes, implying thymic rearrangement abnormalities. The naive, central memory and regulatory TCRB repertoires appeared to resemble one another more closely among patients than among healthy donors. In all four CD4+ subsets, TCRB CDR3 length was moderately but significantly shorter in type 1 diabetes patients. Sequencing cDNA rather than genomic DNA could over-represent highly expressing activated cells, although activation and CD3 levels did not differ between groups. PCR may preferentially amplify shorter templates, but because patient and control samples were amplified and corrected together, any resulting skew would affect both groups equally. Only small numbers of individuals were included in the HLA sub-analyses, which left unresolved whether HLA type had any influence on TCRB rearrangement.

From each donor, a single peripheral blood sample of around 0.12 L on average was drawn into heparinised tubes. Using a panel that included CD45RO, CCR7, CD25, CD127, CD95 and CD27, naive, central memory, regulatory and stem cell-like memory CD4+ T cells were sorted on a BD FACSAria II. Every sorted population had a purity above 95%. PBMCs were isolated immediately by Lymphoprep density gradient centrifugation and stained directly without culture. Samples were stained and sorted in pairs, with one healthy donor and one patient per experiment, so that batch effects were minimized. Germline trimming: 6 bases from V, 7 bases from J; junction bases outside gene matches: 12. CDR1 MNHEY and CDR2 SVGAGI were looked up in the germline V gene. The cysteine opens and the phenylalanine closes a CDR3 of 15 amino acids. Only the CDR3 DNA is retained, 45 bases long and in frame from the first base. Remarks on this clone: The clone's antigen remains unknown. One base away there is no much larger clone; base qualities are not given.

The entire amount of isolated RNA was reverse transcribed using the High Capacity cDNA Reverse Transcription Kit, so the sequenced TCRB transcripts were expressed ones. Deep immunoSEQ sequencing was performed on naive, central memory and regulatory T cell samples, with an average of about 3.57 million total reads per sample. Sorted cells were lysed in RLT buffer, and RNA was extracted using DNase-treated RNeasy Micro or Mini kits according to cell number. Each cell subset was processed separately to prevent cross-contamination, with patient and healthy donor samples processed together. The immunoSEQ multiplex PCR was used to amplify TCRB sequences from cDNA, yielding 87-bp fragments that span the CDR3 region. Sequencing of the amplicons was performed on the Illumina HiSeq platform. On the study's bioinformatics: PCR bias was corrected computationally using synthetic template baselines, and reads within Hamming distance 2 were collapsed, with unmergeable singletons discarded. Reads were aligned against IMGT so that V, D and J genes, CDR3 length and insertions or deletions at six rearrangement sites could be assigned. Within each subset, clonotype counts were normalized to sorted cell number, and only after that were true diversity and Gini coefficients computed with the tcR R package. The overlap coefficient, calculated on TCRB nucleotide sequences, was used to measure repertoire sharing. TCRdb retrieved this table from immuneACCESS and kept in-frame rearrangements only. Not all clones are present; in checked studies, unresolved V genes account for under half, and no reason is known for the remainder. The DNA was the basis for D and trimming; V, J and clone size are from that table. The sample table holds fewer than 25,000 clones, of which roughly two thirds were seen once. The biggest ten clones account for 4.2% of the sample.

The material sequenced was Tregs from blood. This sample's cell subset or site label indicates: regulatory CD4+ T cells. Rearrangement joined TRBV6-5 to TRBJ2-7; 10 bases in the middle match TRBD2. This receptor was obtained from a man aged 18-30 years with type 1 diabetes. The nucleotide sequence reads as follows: TGTGCCAGCAGGCTAAGCGGGAGGGCTCTGGGTGAGCAGTACTTC. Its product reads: CASRLSGRALGEQYF.